The clone carrying this T cell receptor (beta chain) was counted many times. Using its own MiXCR run on the RACE reads, TCRdb lists one record per CDR3 protein. The sample gives under 400,000 distinct CDR3 sequences, roughly 5.3% of which show up once; just over 2.5% is in the top ten. This sample is part of a study of human T cells and chemical hapten exposure. Noted time point: pre-sensitization, week 0. The treatment denotes: therapeutic diphenylcyclopropenone sensitization with weekly scalp DPC. CDR1 and CDR2 from the germline V gene are MNHNY and SVGAGI (reference sequence). The CDR3 has 13 residues. V was trimmed by 8 bases and J by 2 bases, leaving 12 bases between them.

The chain recombines TRBV6-6 with TRBJ1-1, with D hard to call. Material: whole blood, obtained in connection with sensitization to the hapten diphenylcyclopropenone (DPC). The clonotype originates from a woman between 45 and 60 years old with alopecia areata. Some clones in this sample may be carry-over from other donors' samples. CDR3 in DNA: TGTGCCAGCTTATTCGGAACTAACACTGAAGCTTTCTTT. Translated, it gives CASLFGTNTEAFF.